Included here is one T cell receptor beta chain sequence, with context. This record comes from a study of blood T cell repertoires in COVID-19. The table came from immunoSEQ multiplex PCR; TCRdb's copy has only in-frame clones and leaves some out. The table records approximately 200,000 clones, under 90% of them present only once. Trimming removed 3 bases from V and 7 bases from J, with 14 bases in between. From germline, CDR1 is WNHNN and CDR2 SYGVQD (reference sequence). The CDR3 covers 14 residues. This chain connects TRBV10-1 to TRBJ2-3, with D possibly being TRBD2 (5 bases). The TCR originated in a woman of 80 years or more with COVID-19, enrolled during active disease. Sequenced input: peripheral blood. The CDR3 region is CASSDGVALNTQYF. The CDR3 DNA reads TGCGCCAGCAGTGATGGGGTAGCGTTAAATACGCAGTATTTT.